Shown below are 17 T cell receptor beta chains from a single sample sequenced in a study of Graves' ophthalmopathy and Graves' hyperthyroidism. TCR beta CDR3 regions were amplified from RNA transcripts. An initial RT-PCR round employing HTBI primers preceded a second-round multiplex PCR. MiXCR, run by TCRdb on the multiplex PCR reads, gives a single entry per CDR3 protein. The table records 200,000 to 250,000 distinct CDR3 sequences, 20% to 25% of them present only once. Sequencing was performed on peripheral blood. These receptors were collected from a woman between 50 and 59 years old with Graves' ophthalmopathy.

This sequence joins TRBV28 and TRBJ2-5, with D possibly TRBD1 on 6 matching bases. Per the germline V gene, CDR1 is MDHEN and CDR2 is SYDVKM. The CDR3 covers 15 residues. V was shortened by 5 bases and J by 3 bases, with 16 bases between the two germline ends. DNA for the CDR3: TGTGCCAGCAGTCGTTGGCGGGCAGGGGAAGAGACCCAGTACTTC. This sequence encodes CASSRWRAGEETQYF.

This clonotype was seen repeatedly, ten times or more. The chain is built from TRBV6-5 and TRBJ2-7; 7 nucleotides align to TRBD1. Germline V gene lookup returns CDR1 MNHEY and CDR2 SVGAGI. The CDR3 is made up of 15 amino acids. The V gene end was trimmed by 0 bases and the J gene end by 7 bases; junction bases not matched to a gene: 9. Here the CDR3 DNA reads TGTGCCAGCAGTTACTCCAGGGGGTCAGGTCTGGAGCAGTACTTC. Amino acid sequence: CASSYSRGSGLEQYF.

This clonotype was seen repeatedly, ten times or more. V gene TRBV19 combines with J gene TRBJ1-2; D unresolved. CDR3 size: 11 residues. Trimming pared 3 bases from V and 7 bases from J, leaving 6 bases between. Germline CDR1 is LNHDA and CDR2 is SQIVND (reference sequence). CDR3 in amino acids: CASSMGFGYTF. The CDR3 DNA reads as TGTGCCAGTAGTATGGGGTTTGGCTACACCTTC.

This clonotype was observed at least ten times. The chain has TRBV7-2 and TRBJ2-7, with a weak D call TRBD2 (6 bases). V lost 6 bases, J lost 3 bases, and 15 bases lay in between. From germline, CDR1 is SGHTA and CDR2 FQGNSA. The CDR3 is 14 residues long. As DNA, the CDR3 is TGTGCCAGCAGGCCGGAGGGAGGCGGCTACGAGCAGTACTTC. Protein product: CASRPEGGGYEQYF.

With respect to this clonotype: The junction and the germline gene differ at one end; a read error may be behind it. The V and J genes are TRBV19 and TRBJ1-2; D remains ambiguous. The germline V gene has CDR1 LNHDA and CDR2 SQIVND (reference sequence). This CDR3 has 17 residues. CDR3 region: CASSIGVSRMANYCYTF. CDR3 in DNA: TGTGCCAGTAGTATTGGGGTCTCGAGGATGGCTAACTATTGCTACACCTTC. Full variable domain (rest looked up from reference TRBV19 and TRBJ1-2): DGGITQSPKYLFRKEGQNVTLSCEQNLNHDAMYWYRQDPGQGLRLIYYSQIVNDFQKGDIAEGYSVSREKKESFPLTVTSAQKNPTAFYLCASSIGVSRMANYCYTFGSGTRLTVV.

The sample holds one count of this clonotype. The CDR3 region is CASSSPGTIYTGELFF. The DNA of the CDR3 is TGTGCCAGCAGTTCCCCCGGGACTATCTACACCGGGGAGCTGTTTTTT. This sequence joins TRBV27 and TRBJ2-2; 7 bases agree with TRBD2. Germline V lookup: CDR1 MNHEY, CDR2 SMNVEV (reference sequence). The CDR3 spans 16 residues. V lost 4 bases, J lost 3 bases, and 8 bases stayed unmatched.

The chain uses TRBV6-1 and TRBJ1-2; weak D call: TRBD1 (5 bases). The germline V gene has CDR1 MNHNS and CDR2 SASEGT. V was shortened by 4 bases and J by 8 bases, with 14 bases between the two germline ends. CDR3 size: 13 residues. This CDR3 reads CASSVRGIAGYTF. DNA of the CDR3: TGTGCCAGCAGTGTAAGGGGAATAGCGGGCTACACCTTC.

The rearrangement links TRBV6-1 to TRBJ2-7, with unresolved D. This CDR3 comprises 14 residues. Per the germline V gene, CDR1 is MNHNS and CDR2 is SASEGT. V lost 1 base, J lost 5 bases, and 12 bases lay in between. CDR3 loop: CASSEGTGWNEQYF. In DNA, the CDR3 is TGTGCCAGCAGTGAAGGGACCGGTTGGAACGAGCAGTACTTC.

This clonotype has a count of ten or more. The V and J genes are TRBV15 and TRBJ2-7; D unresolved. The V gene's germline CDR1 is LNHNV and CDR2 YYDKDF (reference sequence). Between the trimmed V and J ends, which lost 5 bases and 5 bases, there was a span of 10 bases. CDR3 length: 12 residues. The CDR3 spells CATSATRHEQYF. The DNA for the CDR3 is TGTGCCACCAGCGCGACCCGCCACGAGCAGTACTTC.

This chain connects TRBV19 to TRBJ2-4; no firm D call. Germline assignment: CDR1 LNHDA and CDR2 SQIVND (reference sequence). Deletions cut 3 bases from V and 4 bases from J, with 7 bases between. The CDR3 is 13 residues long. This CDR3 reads CASSINLKNIQYF. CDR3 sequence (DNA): TGTGCCAGTAGTATCAACCTAAAAAACATTCAGTACTTC.

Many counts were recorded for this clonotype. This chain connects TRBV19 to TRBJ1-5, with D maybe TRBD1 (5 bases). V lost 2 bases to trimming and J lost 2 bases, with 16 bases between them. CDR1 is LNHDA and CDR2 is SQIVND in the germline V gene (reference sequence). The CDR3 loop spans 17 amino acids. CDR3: CASSIPQGRNGNQPQHF. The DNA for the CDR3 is TGTGCCAGTAGTATACCCCAGGGCAGGAACGGCAATCAGCCCCAGCATTTT. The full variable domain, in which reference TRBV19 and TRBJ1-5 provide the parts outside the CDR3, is DGGITQSPKYLFRKEGQNVTLSCEQNLNHDAMYWYRQDPGQGLRLIYYSQIVNDFQKGDIAEGYSVSREKKESFPLTVTSAQKNPTAFYLCASSIPQGRNGNQPQHFGDGTRLSIL.

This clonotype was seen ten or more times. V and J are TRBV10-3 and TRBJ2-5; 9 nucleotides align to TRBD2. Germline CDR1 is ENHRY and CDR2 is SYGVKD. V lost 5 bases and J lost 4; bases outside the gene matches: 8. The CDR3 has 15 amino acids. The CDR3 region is CAISLSGRMGETQYF. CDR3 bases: TGTGCCATCAGTCTTAGCGGGAGAATGGGAGAGACCCAGTACTTC.

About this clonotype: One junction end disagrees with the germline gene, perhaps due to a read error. The CDR3 DNA reads TGTGCCAGCAGTCGGAGCTCCTATAATTCACCCCGCCACTTT. Translation: CASSRSSYNSPRHF. V and J are TRBV12-3 or TRBV12-4 and TRBJ1-6; no firm D call. The CDR3 spans 14 residues.

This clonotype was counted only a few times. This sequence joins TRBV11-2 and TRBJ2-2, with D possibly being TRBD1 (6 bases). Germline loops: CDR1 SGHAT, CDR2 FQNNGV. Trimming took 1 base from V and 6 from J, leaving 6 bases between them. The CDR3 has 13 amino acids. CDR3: CASSLGTAGELFF. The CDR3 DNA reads TGTGCCAGCAGCTTAGGGACAGCCGGGGAGCTGTTTTTT.

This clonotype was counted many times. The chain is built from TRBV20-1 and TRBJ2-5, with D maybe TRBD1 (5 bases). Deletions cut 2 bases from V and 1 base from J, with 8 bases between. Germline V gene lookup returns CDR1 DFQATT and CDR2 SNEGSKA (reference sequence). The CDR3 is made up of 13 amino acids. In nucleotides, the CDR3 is TGCAGTGCTAGACAGGGCGCCCAAGAGACCCAGTACTTC. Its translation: CSARQGAQETQYF.

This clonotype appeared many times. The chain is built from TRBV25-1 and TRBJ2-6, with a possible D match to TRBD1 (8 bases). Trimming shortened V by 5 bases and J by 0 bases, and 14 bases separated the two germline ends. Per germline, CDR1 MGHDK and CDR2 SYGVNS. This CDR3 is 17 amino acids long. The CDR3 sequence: CASSKQGGNSGANVLTF. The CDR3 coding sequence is TGTGCCAGCAGTAAACAGGGGGGGAACTCTGGGGCCAACGTCCTGACTTTC. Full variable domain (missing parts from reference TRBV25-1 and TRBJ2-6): EADIYQTPRYLVIGTGKKITLECSQTMGHDKMYWYQQDPGMELHLIHYSYGVNSTEKGDLSSESTVSRIRTEHFPLTLESARPSHTSQYLCASSKQGGNSGANVLTFGAGSRLTVL.

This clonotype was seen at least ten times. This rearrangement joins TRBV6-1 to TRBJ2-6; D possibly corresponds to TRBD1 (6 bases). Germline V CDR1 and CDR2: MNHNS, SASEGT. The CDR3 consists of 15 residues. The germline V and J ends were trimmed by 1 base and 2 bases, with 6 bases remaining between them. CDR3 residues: CASSEEGAGANVLTF. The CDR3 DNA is TGTGCCAGCAGTGAAGAGGGGGCTGGGGCCAACGTCCTGACTTTC.